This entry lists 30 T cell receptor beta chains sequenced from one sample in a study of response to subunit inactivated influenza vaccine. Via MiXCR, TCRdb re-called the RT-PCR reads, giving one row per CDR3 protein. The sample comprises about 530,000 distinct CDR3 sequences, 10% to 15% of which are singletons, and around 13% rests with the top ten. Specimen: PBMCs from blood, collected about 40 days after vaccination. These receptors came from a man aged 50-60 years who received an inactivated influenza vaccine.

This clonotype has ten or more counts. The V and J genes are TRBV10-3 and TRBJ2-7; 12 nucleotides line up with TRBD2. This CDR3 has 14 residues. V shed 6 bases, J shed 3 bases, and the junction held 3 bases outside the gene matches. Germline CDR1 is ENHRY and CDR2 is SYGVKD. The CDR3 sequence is CAIRRLAGDYEQYF. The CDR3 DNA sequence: TGTGCCATCAGACGACTAGCGGGAGACTACGAGCAGTACTTC.

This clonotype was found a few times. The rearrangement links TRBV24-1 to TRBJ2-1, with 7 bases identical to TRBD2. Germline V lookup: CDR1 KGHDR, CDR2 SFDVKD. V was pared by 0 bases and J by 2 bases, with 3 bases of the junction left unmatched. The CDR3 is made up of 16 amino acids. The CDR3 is CATSDLSGTTYNEQFF. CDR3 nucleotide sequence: TGTGCCACCAGTGATTTGTCCGGGACTACCTACAATGAGCAGTTCTTC.

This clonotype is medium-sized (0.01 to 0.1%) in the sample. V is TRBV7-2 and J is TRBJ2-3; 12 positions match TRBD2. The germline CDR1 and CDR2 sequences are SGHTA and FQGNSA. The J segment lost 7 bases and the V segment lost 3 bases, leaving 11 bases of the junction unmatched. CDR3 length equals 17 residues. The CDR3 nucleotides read TGTGCCAGCAGCTTTGGCGTGAAGACTAGCGGGAGAAATACGCAGTATTTT. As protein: CASSFGVKTSGRNTQYF.

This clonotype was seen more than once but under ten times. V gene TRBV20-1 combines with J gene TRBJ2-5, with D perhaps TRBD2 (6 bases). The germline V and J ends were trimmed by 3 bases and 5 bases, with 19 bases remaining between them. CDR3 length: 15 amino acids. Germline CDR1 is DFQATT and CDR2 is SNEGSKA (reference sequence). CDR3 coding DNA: TGCAGTGCTAGCGATAGCGCGGGGCCCGGGGAGACCCAGTACTTC. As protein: CSASDSAGPGETQYF.

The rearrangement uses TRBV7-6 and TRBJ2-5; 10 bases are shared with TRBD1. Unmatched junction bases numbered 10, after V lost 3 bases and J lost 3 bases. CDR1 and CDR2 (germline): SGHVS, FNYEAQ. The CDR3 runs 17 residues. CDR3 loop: CASSLGQGLADEETQYF. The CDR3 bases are TGTGCCAGCAGCTTGGGACAGGGGCTAGCCGATGAAGAGACCCAGTACTTC.

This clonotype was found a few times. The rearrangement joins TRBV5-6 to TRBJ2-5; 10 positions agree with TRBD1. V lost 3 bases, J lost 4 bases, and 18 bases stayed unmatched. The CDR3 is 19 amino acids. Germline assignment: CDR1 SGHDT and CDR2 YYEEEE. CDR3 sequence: CASSSPAVRQGARRETQYF. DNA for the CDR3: TGTGCCAGCAGCTCGCCAGCCGTAAGACAGGGGGCGCGACGAGAGACCCAGTACTTC.

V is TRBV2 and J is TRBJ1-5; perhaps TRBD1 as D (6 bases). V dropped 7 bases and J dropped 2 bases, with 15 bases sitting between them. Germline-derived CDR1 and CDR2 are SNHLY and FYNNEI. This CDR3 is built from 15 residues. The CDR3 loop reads CASNKGGVRNQPQHF. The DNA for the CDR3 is TGTGCCAGCAACAAGGGGGGCGTGCGCAATCAGCCCCAGCATTTT.

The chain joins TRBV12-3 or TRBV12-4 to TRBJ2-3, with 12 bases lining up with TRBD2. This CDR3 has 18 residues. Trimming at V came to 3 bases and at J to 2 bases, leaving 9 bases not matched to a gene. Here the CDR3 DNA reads TGTGCCAGCAGTTTCGGTCTAGCGGGAGGGCCGTACACAGATACGCAGTATTTT. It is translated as CASSFGLAGGPYTDTQYF.

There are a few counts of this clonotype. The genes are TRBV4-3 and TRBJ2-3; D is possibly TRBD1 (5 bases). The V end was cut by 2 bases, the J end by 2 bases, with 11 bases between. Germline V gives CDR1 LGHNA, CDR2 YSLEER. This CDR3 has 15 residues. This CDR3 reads CASSQSGHYTDTQYF. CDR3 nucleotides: TGCGCCAGCAGCCAATCTGGACATTACACAGATACGCAGTATTTT.

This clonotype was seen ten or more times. Here the CDR3 DNA reads TGTGCCAGCAGTTTAGCTTTGACCCAAGAGACCCAGTACTTC. Protein product: CASSLALTQETQYF. The chain uses TRBV12-3 or TRBV12-4 and TRBJ2-5; D gene uncertain. V was clipped by 0 bases and J by 1 base, with 6 bases between them. The CDR3 runs 14 residues.

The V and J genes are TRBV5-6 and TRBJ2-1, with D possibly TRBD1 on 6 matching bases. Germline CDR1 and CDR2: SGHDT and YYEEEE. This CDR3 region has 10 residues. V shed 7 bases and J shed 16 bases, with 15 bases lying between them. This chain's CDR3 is CASGRGGRFF. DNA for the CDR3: TGTGCCAGCGGCAGAGGGGGTCGCTTCTTC.

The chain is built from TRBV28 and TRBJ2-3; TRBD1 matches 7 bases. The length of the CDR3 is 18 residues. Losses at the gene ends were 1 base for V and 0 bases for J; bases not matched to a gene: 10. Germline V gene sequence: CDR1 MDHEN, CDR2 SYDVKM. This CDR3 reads CASSLLPGTELSTDTQYF. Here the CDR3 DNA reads TGTGCCAGCAGTTTATTGCCCGGGACAGAGTTGAGCACAGATACGCAGTATTTT.

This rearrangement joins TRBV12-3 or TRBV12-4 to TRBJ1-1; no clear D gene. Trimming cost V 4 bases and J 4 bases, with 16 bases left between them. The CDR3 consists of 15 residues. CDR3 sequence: CASSSRDDWGTEAFF. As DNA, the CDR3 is TGTGCCAGCAGTTCCCGAGATGACTGGGGCACTGAAGCTTTCTTT.

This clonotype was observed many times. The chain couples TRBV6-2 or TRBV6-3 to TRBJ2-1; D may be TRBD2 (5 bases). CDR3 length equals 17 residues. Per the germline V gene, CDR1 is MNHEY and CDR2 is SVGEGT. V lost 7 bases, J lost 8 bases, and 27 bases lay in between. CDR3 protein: CASMPPEWSQRGYEQFF. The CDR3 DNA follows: TGTGCCAGCATGCCTCCTGAGTGGTCCCAGCGAGGGTATGAGCAGTTCTTC.

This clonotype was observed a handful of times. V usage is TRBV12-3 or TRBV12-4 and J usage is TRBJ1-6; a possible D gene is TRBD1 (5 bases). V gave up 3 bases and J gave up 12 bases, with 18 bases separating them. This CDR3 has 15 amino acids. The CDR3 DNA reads TGTGCCAGCAGTTTTTTAGGGGCAGACCGTGGACCCCTCCACTTT. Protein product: CASSFLGADRGPLHF.

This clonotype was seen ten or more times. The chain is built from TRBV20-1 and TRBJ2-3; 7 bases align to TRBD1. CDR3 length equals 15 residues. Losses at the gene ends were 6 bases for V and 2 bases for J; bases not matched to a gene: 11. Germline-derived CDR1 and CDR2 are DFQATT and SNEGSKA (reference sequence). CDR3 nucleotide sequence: TGCAGTGCCAAGAACGGTCAGGGGGACACAGATACGCAGTATTTT. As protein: CSAKNGQGDTDTQYF.

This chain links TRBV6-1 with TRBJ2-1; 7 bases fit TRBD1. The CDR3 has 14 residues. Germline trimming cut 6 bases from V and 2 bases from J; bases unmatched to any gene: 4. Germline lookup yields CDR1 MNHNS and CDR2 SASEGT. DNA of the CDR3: TGTGCCAGCAGGACCGGGACAGCCTACAATGAGCAGTTCTTC. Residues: CASRTGTAYNEQFF.

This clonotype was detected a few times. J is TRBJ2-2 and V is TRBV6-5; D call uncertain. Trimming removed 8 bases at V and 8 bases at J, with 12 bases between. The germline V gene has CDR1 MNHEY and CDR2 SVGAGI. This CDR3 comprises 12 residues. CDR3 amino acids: CASVNAYGELFF. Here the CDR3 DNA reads TGTGCCAGCGTCAACGCATATGGGGAGCTGTTTTTT.

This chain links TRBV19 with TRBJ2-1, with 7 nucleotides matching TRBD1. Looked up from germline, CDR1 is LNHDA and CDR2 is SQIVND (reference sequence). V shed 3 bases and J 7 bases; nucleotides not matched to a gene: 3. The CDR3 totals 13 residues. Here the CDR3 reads CASSMGQNNEQFF. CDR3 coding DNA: TGTGCCAGTAGTATGGGACAGAATAATGAGCAGTTCTTC.

CDR3 nucleotide sequence: TGTGCCAGCAGCCAGCGCAGAGGGTCGACAAATCAGTTCTTC. This translates into CASSQRRGSTNQFF. The V gene is TRBV3-1, the J gene TRBJ2-1; a possible D gene is TRBD2 (5 bases). Trimming removed 3 bases at V and 13 bases at J, with 19 bases between. Germline CDR1 LGHDT, CDR2 YNNKEL (reference sequence). The CDR3 has 14 residues.

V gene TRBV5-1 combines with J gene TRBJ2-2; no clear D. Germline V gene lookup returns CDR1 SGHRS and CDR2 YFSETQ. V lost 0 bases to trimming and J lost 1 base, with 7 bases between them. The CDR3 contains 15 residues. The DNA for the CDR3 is TGCGCCAGCAGCTTGGTGCAAAAGAACACCGGGGAGCTGTTTTTT. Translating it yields CASSLVQKNTGELFF.

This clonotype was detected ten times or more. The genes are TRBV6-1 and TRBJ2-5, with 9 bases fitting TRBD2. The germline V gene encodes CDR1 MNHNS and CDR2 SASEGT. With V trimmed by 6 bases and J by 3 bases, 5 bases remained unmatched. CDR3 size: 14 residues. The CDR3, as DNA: TGTGCCAGCAGGTCTAGCGGGATCGAAGAGACCCAGTACTTC. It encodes CASRSSGIEETQYF.

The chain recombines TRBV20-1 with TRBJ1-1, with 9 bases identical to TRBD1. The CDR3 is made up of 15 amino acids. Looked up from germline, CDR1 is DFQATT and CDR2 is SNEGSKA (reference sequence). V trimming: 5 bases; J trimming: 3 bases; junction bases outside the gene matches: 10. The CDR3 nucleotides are TGCAGTGCTTTCGGACAGGGGATGGAGGACACTGAAGCTTTCTTT. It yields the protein CSAFGQGMEDTEAFF.

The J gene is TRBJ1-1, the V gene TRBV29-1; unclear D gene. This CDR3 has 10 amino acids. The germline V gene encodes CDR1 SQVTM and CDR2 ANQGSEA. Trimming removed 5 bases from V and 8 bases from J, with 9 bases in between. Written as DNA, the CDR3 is TGCAGCGTTCTGGATGGGGAAGCTTTCTTT. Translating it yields CSVLDGEAFF.

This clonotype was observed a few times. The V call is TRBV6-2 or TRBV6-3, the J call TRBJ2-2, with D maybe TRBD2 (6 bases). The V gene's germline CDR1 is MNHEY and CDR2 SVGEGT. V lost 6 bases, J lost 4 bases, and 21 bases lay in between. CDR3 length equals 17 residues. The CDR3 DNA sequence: TGTGCCAGCAGCTTACTAGCAACCTCATTCTTCACCGGGGAGCTGTTTTTT. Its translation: CASSLLATSFFTGELFF.

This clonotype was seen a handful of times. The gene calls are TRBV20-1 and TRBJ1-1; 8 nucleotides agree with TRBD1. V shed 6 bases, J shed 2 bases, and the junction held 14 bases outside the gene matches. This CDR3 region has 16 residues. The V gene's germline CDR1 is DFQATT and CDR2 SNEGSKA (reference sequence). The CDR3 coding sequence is TGCAGTGCCCCACAGTGGGACAGGCCCGCCAACACTGAAGCTTTCTTT. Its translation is CSAPQWDRPANTEAFF.

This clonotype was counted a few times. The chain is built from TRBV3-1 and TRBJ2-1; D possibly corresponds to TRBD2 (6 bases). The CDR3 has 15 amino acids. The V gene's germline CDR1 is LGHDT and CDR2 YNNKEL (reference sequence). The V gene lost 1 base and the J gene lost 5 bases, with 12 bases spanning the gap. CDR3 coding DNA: TGTGCCAGCAGCCAAGTTGCGGGGAAAAACAATGAGCAGTTCTTC. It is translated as CASSQVAGKNNEQFF.

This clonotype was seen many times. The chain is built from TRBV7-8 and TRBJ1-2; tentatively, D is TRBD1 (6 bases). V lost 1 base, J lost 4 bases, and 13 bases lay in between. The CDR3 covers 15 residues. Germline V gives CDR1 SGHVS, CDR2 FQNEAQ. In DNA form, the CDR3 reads TGTGCCAGCAGCTTAGACTCAGGGGTGGCCTATGGCTACACCTTC. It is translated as CASSLDSGVAYGYTF.

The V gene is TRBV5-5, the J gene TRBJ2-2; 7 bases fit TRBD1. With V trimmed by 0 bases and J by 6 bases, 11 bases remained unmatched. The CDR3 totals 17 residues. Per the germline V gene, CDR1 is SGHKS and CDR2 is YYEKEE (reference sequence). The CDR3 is CASSLEFVTGAAGELFF. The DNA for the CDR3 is TGTGCCAGCAGCTTGGAGTTTGTAACAGGGGCCGCCGGGGAGCTGTTTTTT.

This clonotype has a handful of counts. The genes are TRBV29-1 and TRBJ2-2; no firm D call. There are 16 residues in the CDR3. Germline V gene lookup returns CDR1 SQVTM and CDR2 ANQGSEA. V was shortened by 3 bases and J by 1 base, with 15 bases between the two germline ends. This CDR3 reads CSVELRDNGNTGELFF. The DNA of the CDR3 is TGCAGCGTTGAGTTGCGAGATAACGGGAACACCGGGGAGCTGTTTTTT.